These T cell receptor beta chains were read from a single sample in a study of blood T cell repertoires in COVID-19. The assay was immunoSEQ multiplex PCR, and TCRdb's table has in-frame clones only and misses some. The sample lists 150,000 to 200,000 clones, more than 70% occurring once. The sample taken for sequencing was PBMCs or T cells enriched from blood (not recorded which). The receptors derive from a woman aged 18-29 years who had recovered from COVID-19. Each CDR3 is given with its conserved first and last residue. D genes are given only for firm matches. Clone size is shown for a subset of rows, as once, few, many or a class of expanded clone.

>TRBV7-9|-|-|14|TRBJ2-2
TGTGCCAGCAGCTCCCATGGAGAAACCGGGGAGCTGTTTTTT
CASSSHGETGELFF
>TRBV28|-|-|13|TRBJ2-7
TGTGCCAGCATTAAACACCAGGCCTACGAGCAGTACTTC
CASIKHQAYEQYF
>TRBV5-1|-|TRBD1|17|TRBJ1-1
TGCGCCAGCAGCTCCGGACAGGGGCCACCCATTAGGGCTGAAGCTTTCTTT
CASSSGQGPPIRAEAFF
>TRBV3-1/TRBV3-2|-|-|17|TRBJ1-3
TGTGCCAGCAGCCAAGAAAGGACAGTCCGATCTGGAAACACCATATATTTT
CASSQERTVRSGNTIYF
>TRBV29-1|-|TRBD2|12|TRBJ2-5
TGCAGCGTTACACTAGCGGGGGAGACCCAGTACTTC
CSVTLAGETQYF
>TRBV27|-|-|14|TRBJ1-1
TGTGCCAGCAGTACGATTCTCACGGGGAGTGAAGCTTTCTTT
CASSTILTGSEAFF
>TRBV6-4|medium-sized|-|14|TRBJ2-2
TGTGCCAGCCGGGAGACAGGGTCCACCGGGGAGCTGTTTTTT
CASRETGSTGELFF
>TRBV4-1|-|-|13|TRBJ1-3
TGCGCCATCGCCCAGGGCCCCGGAAACACCATATATTTT
CAIAQGPGNTIYF
>TRBV10-2|-|TRBD2|13|TRBJ2-7
TGCGCCAGCAGGCCAGCGGGGGAGGGCGAGCAGTACTTC
CASRPAGEGEQYF
>TRBV5-1|-|TRBD1|15|TRBJ2-5
TGCGCCAGCAGCACCTCGACAGGGGTCCAAGAGACCCAGTACTTC
CASSTSTGVQETQYF
>TRBV7-2|-|-|13|TRBJ1-2
TGTGCCAGCAGCACTATGAGAGGAGTGGGCTACACCTTC
CASSTMRGVGYTF
>TRBV30|-|TRBD1|17|TRBJ2-7
TGTGCCTGGAGTGAACAAAAACTAGGACAGGGATTCTACGAGCAGTACTTC
CAWSEQKLGQGFYEQYF
>TRBV6-1|-|TRBD1|15|TRBJ2-7
TGTGCCAGCAGTGAAGTTGTAGGGGGCGGTTACGAGCAGTACTTC
CASSEVVGGGYEQYF
>TRBV3-1/TRBV3-2|-|TRBD2|13|TRBJ2-5
TGTGCCAGCAGGACTAGCGGGGTGGAGACCCAGTACTTC
CASRTSGVETQYF
>TRBV29-1|-|TRBD1|16|TRBJ2-2
TGCAGCGGGGAGAAACGGACAGGGGCTAACACCGGGGAGCTGTTTTTT
CSGEKRTGANTGELFF
>TRBV6-1|-|-|15|TRBJ2-7
TGTGCCAGCAGTGAGTGGGCCCCTTTGGGTCTCGAGCAGTACTTC
CASSEWAPLGLEQYF
>TRBV19|-|-|13|TRBJ1-2
TGTGCCAGTAATAGGGCAGGGGTGTATGGCTACACCTTC
CASNRAGVYGYTF
>TRBV30|-|TRBD1|15|TRBJ2-2
TGTGCCTGGAGTAAACAGGGGGCGACCACCGGGGAGCTGTTTTTT
CAWSKQGATTGELFF
>TRBV30|-|-|14|TRBJ2-3
TGTGCCTGGTTATCACGGGGGGCGGCAGATACGCAGTATTTT
CAWLSRGAADTQYF
>TRBV19|-|-|13|TRBJ1-5
TGTGCCAGTAGTTTCCGGGAGAATCAGCCCCAGCATTTT
CASSFRENQPQHF
>TRBV2|-|-|16|TRBJ2-7
TGTGCCAGCAGTGAACTTGTACTAGGTCCCTTTTACGAGCAGTACTTC
CASSELVLGPFYEQYF
>TRBV30|-|TRBD1|16|TRBJ1-1
TGTGCCTGGAGTGTAGACAGGGGGTATTCGAACACTGAAGCTTTCTTT
CAWSVDRGYSNTEAFF
>TRBV6-1|-|TRBD1|15|TRBJ1-2
TGTGCCAGCAGTGACACCGGGACAGAGACGTCTGGCTACACCTTC
CASSDTGTETSGYTF
>TRBV2|-|-|14|TRBJ1-2
TGTGCCAGCAAAGGGTCAGGGGCGCTCTATGGCTACACCTTC
CASKGSGALYGYTF
>TRBV2|-|TRBD2|15|TRBJ2-7
TGTGCCAGCAGGACAAGCCTAGCGGGGTCCTACGAGCAGTACTTC
CASRTSLAGSYEQYF
>TRBV7-9|once|TRBD1|15|TRBJ2-2
TGTGCCAGCAGCGCGGACAGGGGGCGAACCGGGGAGCTGTTTTTT
CASSADRGRTGELFF
>TRBV6-5|-|TRBD1|14|TRBJ1-1
TGTGCCAGCAGTCCCTGGCAGGGGGGATCTGAAGCTTTCTTT
CASSPWQGGSEAFF
>TRBV28|-|TRBD2|14|TRBJ2-5
TGTGCCAGCACCCCGGGCGGGGGGATAGAGACCCAGTACTTC
CASTPGGGIETQYF
>TRBV5-6|-|-|13|TRBJ1-5
TGTGCCAGCAGCGGCTCGCGGGGTCAGCCCCAGCATTTT
CASSGSRGQPQHF
>TRBV9|-|-|14|TRBJ1-4
TGTGCCAGCAGCGTGGCGGAAGGTAATGAAAAACTGTTTTTT
CASSVAEGNEKLFF
>TRBV5-1|-|-|15|TRBJ2-2
TGCGCCAGCAGCCTCATCGGCAGGGCCGACGGGGAGCTGTTTTTT
CASSLIGRADGELFF
>TRBV7-3|-|TRBD2|15|TRBJ2-2
TGTGCCAGCAGCTTAGACGCGGGGGTAACCGGGGAGCTGTTTTTT
CASSLDAGVTGELFF
>TRBV11-2|-|-|14|TRBJ2-7
TGTGCCAGCAGCTTAGCGCTGGGAGGCTACGAGCAGTACTTC
CASSLALGGYEQYF
>TRBV29-1|-|TRBD1|13|TRBJ1-5
TGCAGCGTGGCGACAGGGAGCAATCAGCCCCAGCATTTT
CSVATGSNQPQHF
>TRBV19|-|-|13|TRBJ2-3
TGTGCCAGTAGTTTCCAGACGTCCCAGGCGCAGTATTTT
CASSFQTSQAQYF